These 17 T cell receptor beta chains were sequenced from one sample in a study of blood T cell repertoires in COVID-19. Only in-frame clones appear in the TCRdb table, and some are missing; sequencing was by immunoSEQ multiplex PCR. The table includes 130,000 to 150,000 clones, roughly four fifths detected once. The source material was peripheral blood. These receptors were obtained from a human donor with acute or convalescent COVID-19. The donor label of this sample is uncertain.

The chain carries TRBV24-1 and TRBJ1-1, with D perhaps matching TRBD1 (6 bases). The germline CDR1 and CDR2 sequences are KGHDR and SFDVKD. This CDR3 contains 13 residues. V lost 4 bases and J 5 bases, leaving 10 bases between the germline ends. CDR3 sequence (DNA): TGTGCCACCAGTGACACAGGGCTGACTGAAGCTTTCTTT. The encoded protein is CATSDTGLTEAFF.

The CDR3 here is CASSPLGLAVELFF. The DNA for the CDR3 is TGCGCCAGCAGCCCTCTTGGACTAGCGGTCGAGCTGTTTTTT. The chain uses TRBV5-1 and TRBJ2-2, with 10 bases matching TRBD2. Germline V CDR1 and CDR2: SGHRS, YFSETQ. This CDR3 spans 14 amino acids. With V trimmed by 4 bases and J by 11 bases, 8 bases remained unmatched.

The chain recombines TRBV28 with TRBJ2-3; tentative D call: TRBD2 (6 bases). V was clipped by 3 bases and J by 0 bases, with 7 bases between them. CDR3 length: 14 amino acids. CDR1 and CDR2 from the germline V gene are MDHEN and SYDVKM. CDR3: CASSFLASTDTQYF. The CDR3 DNA reads as TGTGCCAGCAGTTTTCTAGCGAGCACAGATACGCAGTATTTT. Full variable domain (outside the CDR3, taken from reference TRBV28 and TRBJ2-3): DVKVTQSSRYLVKRTGEKVFLECVQDMDHENMFWYRQDPGLGLRLIYFSYDVKMKEKGDIPEGYSVSREKKERFSLILESASTNQTSMYLCASSFLASTDTQYFGPGTRLTVL.

The chain carries TRBV3-1 (or the pseudogene TRBV3-2) and TRBJ1-1; TRBD1 might be the D (6 bases). The CDR3 runs 12 residues. The V end lost 3 bases, the J end lost 8 bases, and 10 bases lay between the germline ends. CDR1 is LGHDT, CDR2 YNNKEL, per germline (reference sequence). CDR3 sequence reads: CASSQMGTEAFF. In DNA, the CDR3 is TGTGCCAGCAGCCAGATGGGGACAGAAGCTTTCTTT.

Many counts were recorded for this clone. The gene calls are TRBV9 and TRBJ1-4; TRBD1 matches at 7 bases. The CDR3 runs 14 residues. From germline, CDR1 is SGDLS and CDR2 YYNGEE. V was pared by 3 bases and J by 7 bases, with 6 bases of the junction left unmatched. The CDR3 reads CASSAQGGGEKLFF. The CDR3 DNA reads as TGTGCCAGCAGCGCCCAGGGGGGCGGTGAAAAACTGTTTTTT.

This chain connects TRBV6-5 to TRBJ1-1; 8 nucleotides line up with TRBD1. The CDR3 has 13 amino acids. After removal of 2 bases from V and 7 bases from J, the junction contained 3 bases not matched to a gene. The germline CDR1 and CDR2 sequences are MNHEY and SVGAGI. Here the CDR3 DNA reads TGTGCCAGCAGTTACCCAGGGGGCATTGAAGCTTTCTTT. Its translation is CASSYPGGIEAFF.

This rearrangement joins TRBV9 to TRBJ1-2, with 7 bases fitting TRBD1. V lost 3 bases to trimming and J lost 6 bases; unmatched junction nucleotides: 2. CDR1 and CDR2 (germline): SGDLS, YYNGEE. The CDR3 totals 12 residues. The CDR3 sequence is CASSAGGHGYTF. The CDR3 DNA reads TGTGCCAGCAGCGCAGGGGGGCATGGCTACACCTTC.

The chain uses TRBV15 and TRBJ1-1; 8 positions agree with TRBD1. J gave up 4 bases and V 4 bases, and 8 bases lay outside the gene matches. Germline assignment: CDR1 LNHNV and CDR2 YYDKDF (reference sequence). The CDR3 extends over 15 amino acids. For the CDR3, the DNA is TGTGCCACCAGCACAGGGGGCAAGGGGAGCACTGAAGCTTTCTTT. Translated, it gives CATSTGGKGSTEAFF.

V is TRBV6-5 and J is TRBJ1-2; possibly TRBD1 for D (5 bases). V was cut by 2 bases and J by 5 bases, with 9 bases left in between. Germline CDR1 and CDR2: MNHEY and SVGAGI. The CDR3 spans 13 residues. The CDR3 DNA reads TGTGCCAGCAGTTACACCGACAGATATGGCTACACCTTC. This sequence encodes CASSYTDRYGYTF.

The count of this clone is one. The CDR3 DNA reads as TGTGCCAGCAGGGTAGCGGGGGGACCATCCAATGAGCAGTTCTTC. Translation gives CASRVAGGPSNEQFF. The chain links TRBV27 to TRBJ2-1, with 10 bases fitting TRBD2. Trimming took 6 bases from V and 6 from J; bases not matched to a gene: 8. The CDR3 contains 15 residues. Germline CDR1 and CDR2: MNHEY and SMNVEV (reference sequence).

This chain connects TRBV7-3 to TRBJ1-1, with 8 bases fitting TRBD1. The ends lost 4 bases at V and 6 bases at J; junction bases unmatched: 4. This CDR3 comprises 13 residues. The V gene's germline CDR1 is SGHTA and CDR2 FQGTGA. In DNA, the CDR3 is TGTGCCAGCAGCTCACAGGGGGACTCTGAAGCTTTCTTT. Translation: CASSSQGDSEAFF.

The chain is built from TRBV7-2 and TRBJ1-5; TRBD1 matches at 7 bases. CDR3 length: 14 residues. V gave up 3 bases and J gave up 3 bases; unmatched junction bases: 2. Per germline, CDR1 SGHTA and CDR2 FQGNSA. The CDR3 DNA reads TGTGCCAGCAGCTTTGGGACAGTCAATCAGCCCCAGCATTTT. The encoded protein is CASSFGTVNQPQHF.

This clone was found once. The V and J genes are TRBV5-1 and TRBJ2-1; D is possibly TRBD2 (6 bases). The CDR3 has 15 residues. Trimming took 7 bases from V and 0 from J, leaving 14 bases between them. Per the germline V gene, CDR1 is SGHRS and CDR2 is YFSETQ. This CDR3 reads CASGTHQSSYNEQFF. The CDR3 DNA sequence: TGCGCCAGCGGGACTCACCAGAGCTCCTACAATGAGCAGTTCTTC.

The J gene is TRBJ1-2, the V gene TRBV6-5; D not certain. The V gene lost 5 bases and the J gene lost 4 bases, with 11 bases spanning the gap. This CDR3 spans 13 amino acids. CDR1 is MNHEY, CDR2 SVGAGI, per germline. CDR3 sequence reads: CASSRENFYGYTF. The CDR3 nucleotides are TGTGCCAGCAGTCGCGAAAACTTCTATGGCTACACCTTC.

V gene TRBV11-2 combines with J gene TRBJ1-1, with D unresolved. V was pared by 0 bases and J by 0 bases, with 14 bases between. The germline CDR1 and CDR2 sequences are SGHAT and FQNNGV. The CDR3 length is 17 residues. CDR3: CASSLDLGGLMNTEAFF. CDR3 DNA sequence: TGTGCCAGCAGCTTAGATCTGGGAGGTCTCATGAACACTGAAGCTTTCTTT.

CDR3 DNA: TGCGCCAGCAGCCACCTAAGCAACACCGGGGAGCTGTTTTTT. Residues: CASSHLSNTGELFF. The chain has TRBV4-1 and TRBJ2-2; no definite D call. CDR3 size: 14 residues. Deletions cut 3 bases from V and 2 bases from J, with 7 bases between. Looked up from germline, CDR1 is MGHRA and CDR2 is YSYEKL.

This sequence joins TRBV30 and TRBJ2-3; 10 nucleotides match TRBD1. The trim removed 0 bases at V and 11 bases at J, leaving 14 bases unmatched. Germline values: CDR1 GTSNPN, CDR2 SVGIG (reference sequence). CDR3 size: 16 residues. In DNA form, the CDR3 reads TGTGCCTGGAGTGTACGACAGGGGGCGTCCCTTTTGAAGCAGTATTTT. This translates into CAWSVRQGASLLKQYF.